By share, the clone carrying this T cell receptor beta chain counts as large. Antigen specificity is unknown. As to treatment: approximately 10-day PBMC culture with coronavirus spike peptide pools or control peptides (ViraFEST assay). The Oncomine TCR Beta short-read assay was what sequenced the DNA obtained from cultured CD4+ T cells. TCRdb fed the PCR reads into MiXCR, producing one record per CDR3 protein. In the table there are about 12,000 distinct CDR3 sequences, about three fifths of which are singletons. This entry belongs to a study of vaccination and CD4 T cells after COVID-19. CDR1 is GTSNPN, CDR2 SVGIG, per germline (reference sequence). This CDR3 region has 15 residues. Trimming removed 1 base from V and 1 base from J, with 11 bases in between.

This receptor was identified in a human donor who had recovered from COVID-19. The chain is built from TRBV30 and TRBJ1-5; D call uncertain. Sequencing was performed on CD4+ T cells from blood, cultured in vitro. DNA for the CDR3: TGTGCCTGGAGTGCCGCGAGTCGGAGCAATCAGCCCCAGCATTTT. As protein: CAWSAASRSNQPQHF.